Listed below are T cell receptor beta chains from one sample, sequenced in a study of tumor-infiltrating lymphocytes in primary liver carcinoma. One entry per CDR3 protein, called by TCRdb with MiXCR from the multiplex PCR reads. Of roughly 120,000 distinct CDR3 sequences in the sample, around 65% were seen once. The specimen sequenced was tumor-adjacent normal liver tissue. The source is a woman aged 60-75 years with primary liver carcinoma and hepatitis B virus infection. The CDR3 runs from the conserved cysteine through the conserved F or W.

TRBV7-9	TRBJ1-2	CASSLSGASYGYTF
TRBV5-1	TRBJ2-7	CASSLPRASASEQYF
TRBV28	TRBJ2-4	CASSLPLGAKNIQYF
TRBV7-3	TRBJ2-3	CASSPRASGASTDTQYF
TRBV11-2	TRBJ1-2	CANNLDPGANYVYTF
TRBV7-9	TRBJ2-1	CASSLDSGNEQFF
TRBV7-2	TRBJ1-2	CASSLVGYGYTF
TRBV6-1	TRBJ2-7	CASSDLLPGLLGPYEQYF
TRBV6-2/TRBV6-3	TRBJ1-2	CASRPTGTNYGYAF
TRBV29-1	TRBJ2-5	CSVSRLADPKETQYF
TRBV12-3/TRBV12-4	TRBJ2-5	CASSLVVTEQETQYF
TRBV11-2	TRBJ2-5	CASNLAETQYF
TRBV11-2	TRBJ2-3	CASSPRETSSTDTQYF
TRBV12-3/TRBV12-4	TRBJ1-2	CVSSLRTMYGYTF
TRBV5-4	TRBJ2-3	CANSFLASGTDTQYF
TRBV29-1	TRBJ2-3	CSPPVWDTQYF
TRBV4-2	TRBJ2-3	CASSQERESTDTQYF
TRBV29-1	TRBJ2-3	CSVRERGASDTQYF
TRBV6-1	TRBJ2-7	CASVRASGSSYKQYF
TRBV7-8	TRBJ2-7	CATQTGFRYEQYF
TRBV5-1	TRBJ2-1	CASSPAGSYNEQFF
TRBV6-5	TRBJ2-3	CVSSYLQDSRTDTQYF
TRBV11-2	TRBJ1-2	CVSSPRQAENYGYTF
TRBV4-1	TRBJ1-2	CASSQEMGSMSYGYTF
TRBV28	TRBJ2-7	CASSLLPPGVEQYF
TRBV4-2	TRBJ1-1	CASSHDGAGNTEAFF
TRBV6-6	TRBJ1-2	CASAPGGGARGGYTF
TRBV20-1	TRBJ2-3	CSASQGIRTDTQYF
TRBV5-1	TRBJ1-1	CASSTRTYTEALF
TRBV11-2	TRBJ2-7	CASALTMGAREQYF
TRBV5-1	TRBJ2-7	CASSSALAGPYEQYF
TRBV11-2	TRBJ2-3	CTSSIGGLTYMSDTQYF
TRBV15	TRBJ2-5	CAASPTGSGETQYF
TRBV12-3/TRBV12-4	TRBJ1-1	CASSLGRGMNTEAFF
TRBV4-1	TRBJ2-7	CASSQDNLNYGEQYF
TRBV11-1	TRBJ2-7	CTSNPDSYEQYF
TRBV5-1	TRBJ1-1	CVCGPRNTEAFF
TRBV5-1	TRBJ2-2	CASSFASRMNTGELFF
TRBV7-9	.	CASSLGLAEVHNEQYF
TRBV14	TRBJ2-2	CASNYWASGRGAGELFF
TRBV11-3	TRBJ2-5	CAIGQGNEIQYF
TRBV5-1	TRBJ1-4	CASNGQNEKLFF
TRBV29-1	TRBJ1-1	CSVISGPEASF
TRBV10-3	TRBJ2-7	CAISRGSGSQTYEQYF